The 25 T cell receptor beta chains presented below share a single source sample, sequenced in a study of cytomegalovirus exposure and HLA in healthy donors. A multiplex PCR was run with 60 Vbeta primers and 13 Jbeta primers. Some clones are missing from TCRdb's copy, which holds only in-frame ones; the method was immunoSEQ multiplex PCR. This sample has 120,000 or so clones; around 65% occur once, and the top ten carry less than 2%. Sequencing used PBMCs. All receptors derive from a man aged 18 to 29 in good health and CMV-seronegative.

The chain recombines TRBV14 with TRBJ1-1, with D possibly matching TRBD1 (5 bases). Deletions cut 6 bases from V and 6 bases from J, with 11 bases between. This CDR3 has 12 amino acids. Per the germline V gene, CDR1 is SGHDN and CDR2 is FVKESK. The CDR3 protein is CASRGRGAEAFF. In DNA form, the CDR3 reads TGTGCCAGCAGGGGACGGGGGGCTGAAGCTTTCTTT.

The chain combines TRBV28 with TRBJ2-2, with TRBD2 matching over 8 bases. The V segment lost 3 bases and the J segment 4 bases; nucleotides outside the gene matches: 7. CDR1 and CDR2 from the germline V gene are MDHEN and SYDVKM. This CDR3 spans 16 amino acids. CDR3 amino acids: CASSFLGLGGTGELFF. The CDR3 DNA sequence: TGTGCCAGCAGTTTCCTGGGACTAGGCGGCACCGGGGAGCTGTTTTTT.

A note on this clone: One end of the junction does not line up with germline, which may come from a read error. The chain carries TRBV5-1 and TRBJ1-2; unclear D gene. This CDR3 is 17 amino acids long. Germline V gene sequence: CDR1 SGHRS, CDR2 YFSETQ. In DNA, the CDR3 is TGCGCCAGCCGCTTGGCTGGGAGTTTACCTTCTAACTATGGCTACACCTTC. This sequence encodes CASRLAGSLPSNYGYTF.

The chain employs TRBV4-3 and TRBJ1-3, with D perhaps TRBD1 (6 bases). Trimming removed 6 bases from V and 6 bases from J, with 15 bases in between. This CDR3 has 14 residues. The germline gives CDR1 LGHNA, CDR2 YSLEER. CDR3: CASSHRTGLNTIYF. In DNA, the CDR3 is TGCGCCAGCAGTCACCGTACAGGGCTAAACACCATATATTTT.

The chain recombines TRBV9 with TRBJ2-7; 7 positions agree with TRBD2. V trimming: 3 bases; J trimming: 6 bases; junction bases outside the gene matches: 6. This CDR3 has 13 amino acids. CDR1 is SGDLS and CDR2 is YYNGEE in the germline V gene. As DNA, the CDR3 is TGTGCCAGCAGCGCCGGGGGGTTGGGCGAGCAGTACTTC. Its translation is CASSAGGLGEQYF.

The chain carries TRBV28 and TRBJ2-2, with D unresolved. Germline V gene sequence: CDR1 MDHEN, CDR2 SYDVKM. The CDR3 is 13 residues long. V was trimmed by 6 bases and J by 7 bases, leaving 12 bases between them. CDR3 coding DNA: TGTGCCAGCAGCGCCTCAAGACTCGGGGAGCTGTTTTTT. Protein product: CASSASRLGELFF.

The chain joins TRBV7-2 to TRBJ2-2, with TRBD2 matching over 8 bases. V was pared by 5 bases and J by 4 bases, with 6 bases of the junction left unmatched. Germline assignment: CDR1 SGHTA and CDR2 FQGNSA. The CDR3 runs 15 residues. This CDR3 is CASSKRETGTGELFF. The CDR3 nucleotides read TGTGCCAGCAGCAAGCGGGAGACGGGCACCGGGGAGCTGTTTTTT.

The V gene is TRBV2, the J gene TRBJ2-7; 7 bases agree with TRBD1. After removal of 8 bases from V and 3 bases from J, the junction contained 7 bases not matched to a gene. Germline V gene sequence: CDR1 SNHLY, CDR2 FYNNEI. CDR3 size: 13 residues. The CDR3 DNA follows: TGTGCCAGCTCGACAGGGCTGATCTACGAGCAGTACTTC. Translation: CASSTGLIYEQYF.

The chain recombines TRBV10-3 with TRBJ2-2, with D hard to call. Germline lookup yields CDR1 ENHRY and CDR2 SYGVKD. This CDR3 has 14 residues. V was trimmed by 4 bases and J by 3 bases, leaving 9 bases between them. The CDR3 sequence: CAISVELHTGELFF. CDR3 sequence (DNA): TGTGCCATCAGTGTAGAACTCCACACCGGGGAGCTGTTTTTT.

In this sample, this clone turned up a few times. CDR3 loop: CASSLVGSNYGYTF. Written as DNA, the CDR3 is TGCGCCAGCAGCTTGGTTGGCTCGAACTATGGCTACACCTTC. The chain has TRBV5-1 and TRBJ1-2, with no clear D. The germline V gene encodes CDR1 SGHRS and CDR2 YFSETQ. The ends were cut back, 0 bases at V and 2 bases at J, with 8 bases in the middle. This CDR3 has 14 residues. Complete variable domain (other parts from reference TRBV5-1 and TRBJ1-2): KAGVTQTPRYLIKTRGQQVTLSCSPISGHRSVSWYQQTPGQGLQFLFEYFSETQRNKGNFPGRFSGRQFSNSRSEMNVSTLELGDSALYLCASSLVGSNYGYTFGSGTRLTVV.

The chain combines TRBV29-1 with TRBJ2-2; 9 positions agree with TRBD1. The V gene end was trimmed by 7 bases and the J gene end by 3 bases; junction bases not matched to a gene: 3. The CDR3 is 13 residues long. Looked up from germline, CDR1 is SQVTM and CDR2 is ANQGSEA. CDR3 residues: CSGRTGDTGELFF. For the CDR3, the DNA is TGCAGCGGCCGGACAGGGGACACCGGGGAGCTGTTTTTT.

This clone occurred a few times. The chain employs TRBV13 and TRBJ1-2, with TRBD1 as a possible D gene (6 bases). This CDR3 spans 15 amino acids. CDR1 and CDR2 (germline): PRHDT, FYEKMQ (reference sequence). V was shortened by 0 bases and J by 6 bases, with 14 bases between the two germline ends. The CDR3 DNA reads TGTGCCAGCAGCTTAGGGGCAGGGACATCAGATGGCTACACCTTC. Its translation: CASSLGAGTSDGYTF.

The CDR3 nucleotides are TGTGCCAGCGTCCAGCGGGGGCGAAACTATACATTCAATCAGCCCCAGCATTTT. Translated: CASVQRGRNYTFNQPQHF. This rearrangement joins TRBV7-3 to TRBJ1-5; tentative D call: TRBD1 (6 bases). Trimming took 8 bases from V and 3 from J, leaving 26 bases between them. Germline lookup yields CDR1 SGHTA and CDR2 FQGTGA. The CDR3 runs 18 residues.

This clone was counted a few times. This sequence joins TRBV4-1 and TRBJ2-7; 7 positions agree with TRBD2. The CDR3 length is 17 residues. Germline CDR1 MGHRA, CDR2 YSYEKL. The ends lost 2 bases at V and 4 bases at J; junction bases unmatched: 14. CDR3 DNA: TGCGCCAGCAGCCAAATTGTCCTTACGCGGGGAGGGTACGAGCAGTACTTC. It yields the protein CASSQIVLTRGGYEQYF.

CDR3 loop: CASSGRTSGTSYEQYF. The CDR3 DNA reads as TGCGCCAGCAGTGGAAGGACTAGCGGGACCTCCTACGAGCAGTACTTC. The chain links TRBV10-1 to TRBJ2-7; 12 bases fit TRBD2. Trimming removed 4 bases from V and 0 bases from J; junction bases left unmatched: 4. CDR3 length: 16 residues. The germline V gene encodes CDR1 WNHNN and CDR2 SYGVQD (reference sequence).

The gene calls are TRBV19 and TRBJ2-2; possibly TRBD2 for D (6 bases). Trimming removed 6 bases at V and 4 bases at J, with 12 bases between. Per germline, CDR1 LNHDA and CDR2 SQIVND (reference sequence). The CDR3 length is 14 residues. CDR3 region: CASREGPSTGELFF. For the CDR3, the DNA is TGTGCCAGTAGGGAGGGACCGAGCACCGGGGAGCTGTTTTTT.

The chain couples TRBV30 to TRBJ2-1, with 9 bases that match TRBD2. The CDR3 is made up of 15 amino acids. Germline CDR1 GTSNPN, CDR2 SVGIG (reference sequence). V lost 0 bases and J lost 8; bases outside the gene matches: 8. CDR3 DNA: TGTGCCTGGAGTGTTGGGGCGGGAGGGAACGATGAGCAGTTCTTC. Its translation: CAWSVGAGGNDEQFF. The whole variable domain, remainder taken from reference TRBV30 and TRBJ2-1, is SQTIHQWPATLVQPVGSPLSLECTVEGTSNPNLYWYRQAAGRGLQLLFYSVGIGQISSEVPQNLSASRPQDRQFILSSKKLLLSDSGFYLCAWSVGAGGNDEQFFGPGTRLTVL.

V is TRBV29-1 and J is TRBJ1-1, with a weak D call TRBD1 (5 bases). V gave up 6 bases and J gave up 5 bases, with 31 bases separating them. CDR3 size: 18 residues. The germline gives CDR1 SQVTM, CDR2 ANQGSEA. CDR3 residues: CSVFWGSGTADRRTEAFF. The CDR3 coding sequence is TGCAGCGTATTTTGGGGTAGCGGGACGGCGGATAGACGAACTGAAGCTTTCTTT.

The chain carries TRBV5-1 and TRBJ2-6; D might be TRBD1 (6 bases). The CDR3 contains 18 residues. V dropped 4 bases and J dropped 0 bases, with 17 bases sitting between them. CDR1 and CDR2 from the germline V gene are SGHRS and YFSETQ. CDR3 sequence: CASSRRQDSRSGANVLTF. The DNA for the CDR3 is TGCGCCAGCAGCCGTAGGCAGGACAGCCGCTCTGGGGCCAACGTCCTGACTTTC. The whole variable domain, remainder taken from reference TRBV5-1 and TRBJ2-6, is KAGVTQTPRYLIKTRGQQVTLSCSPISGHRSVSWYQQTPGQGLQFLFEYFSETQRNKGNFPGRFSGRQFSNSRSEMNVSTLELGDSALYLCASSRRQDSRSGANVLTFGAGSRLTVL.

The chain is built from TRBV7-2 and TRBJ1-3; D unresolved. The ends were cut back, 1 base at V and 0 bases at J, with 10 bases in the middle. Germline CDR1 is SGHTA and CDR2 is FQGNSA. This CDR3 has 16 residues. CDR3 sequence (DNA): TGTGCCAGCAGCTTAGGCCCGAACTTCTCTGGAAACACCATATATTTT. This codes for CASSLGPNFSGNTIYF.

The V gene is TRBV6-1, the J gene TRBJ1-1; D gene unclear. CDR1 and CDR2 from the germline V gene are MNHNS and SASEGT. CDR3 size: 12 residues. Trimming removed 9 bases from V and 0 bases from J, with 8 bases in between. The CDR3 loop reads CASEGLNTEAFF. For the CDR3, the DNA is TGTGCCAGTGAGGGTTTGAACACTGAAGCTTTCTTT.

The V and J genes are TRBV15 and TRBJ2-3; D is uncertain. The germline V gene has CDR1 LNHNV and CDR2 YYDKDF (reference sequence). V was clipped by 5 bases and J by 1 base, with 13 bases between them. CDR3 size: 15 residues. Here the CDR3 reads CATSRNPYGTDTQYF. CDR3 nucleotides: TGTGCCACCAGCCGAAACCCCTATGGCACAGATACGCAGTATTTT.

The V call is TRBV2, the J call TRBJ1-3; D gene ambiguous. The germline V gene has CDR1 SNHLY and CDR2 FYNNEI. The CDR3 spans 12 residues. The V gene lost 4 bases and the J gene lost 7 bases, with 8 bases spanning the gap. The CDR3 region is CASSVWENTIYF. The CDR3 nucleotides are TGTGCCAGCAGTGTATGGGAGAACACCATATATTTT.

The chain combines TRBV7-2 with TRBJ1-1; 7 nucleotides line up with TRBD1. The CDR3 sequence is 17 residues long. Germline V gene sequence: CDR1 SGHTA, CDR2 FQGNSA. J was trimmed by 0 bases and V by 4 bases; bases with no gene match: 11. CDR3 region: CASSWGTASFMNTEAFF. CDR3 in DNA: TGTGCCAGCAGCTGGGGGACAGCCAGTTTTATGAACACTGAAGCTTTCTTT.

DNA of the CDR3: TGTGCCAGCTCGATAGACGAGGGAGTGAGGTCAGATACGCAGTATTTT. Protein sequence: CASSIDEGVRSDTQYF. The genes are TRBV7-9 and TRBJ2-3, with a tentative D call TRBD2 (5 bases). The CDR3 loop spans 16 amino acids. CDR1 and CDR2 from the germline V gene are SEHNR and FQNEAQ (reference sequence). The V end lost 8 bases, the J end lost 4 bases, and 22 bases lay between the germline ends.